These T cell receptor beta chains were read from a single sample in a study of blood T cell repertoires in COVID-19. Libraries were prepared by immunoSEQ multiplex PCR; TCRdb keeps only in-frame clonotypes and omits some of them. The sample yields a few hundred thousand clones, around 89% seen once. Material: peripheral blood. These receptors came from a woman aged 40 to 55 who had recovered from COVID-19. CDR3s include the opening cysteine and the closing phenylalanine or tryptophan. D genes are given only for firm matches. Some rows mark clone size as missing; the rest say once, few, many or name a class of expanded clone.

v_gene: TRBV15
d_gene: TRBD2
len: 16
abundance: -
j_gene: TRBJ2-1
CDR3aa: CATSGTSGRYYNEQFF
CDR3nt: TGTGCCACCAGCGGGACTAGCGGGAGGTACTACAATGAGCAGTTCTTC

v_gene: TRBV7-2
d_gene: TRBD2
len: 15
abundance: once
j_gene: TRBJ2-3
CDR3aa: CATGSSGRGSDTQYF
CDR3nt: TGTGCCACGGGGTCTAGCGGGAGGGGGTCAGATACGCAGTATTTT

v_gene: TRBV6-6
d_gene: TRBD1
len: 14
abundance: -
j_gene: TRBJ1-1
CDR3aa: CASSYDRGRTEAFF
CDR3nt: TGTGCCAGCAGTTACGACAGGGGGAGGACTGAAGCTTTCTTT

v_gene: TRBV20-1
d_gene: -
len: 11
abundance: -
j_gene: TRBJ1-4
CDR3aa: CSYRRNEKLFF
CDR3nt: TGCAGCTACCGTCGTAATGAAAAACTGTTTTTT

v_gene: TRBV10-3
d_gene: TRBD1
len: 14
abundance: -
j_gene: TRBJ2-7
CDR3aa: CAISDRGGAGEQYF
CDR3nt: TGTGCCATCAGCGACAGGGGGGGGGCTGGGGAGCAGTACTTC

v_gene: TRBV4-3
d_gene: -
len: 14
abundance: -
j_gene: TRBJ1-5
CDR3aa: CASSRHTGGQPQHF
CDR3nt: TGCGCCAGCAGCCGCCACACCGGGGGTCAGCCCCAGCATTTT

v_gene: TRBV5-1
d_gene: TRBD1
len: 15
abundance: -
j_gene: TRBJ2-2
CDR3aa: CASSAGQAGTGELFF
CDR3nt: TGCGCCAGCAGCGCGGGACAGGCGGGGACCGGGGAGCTGTTTTTT

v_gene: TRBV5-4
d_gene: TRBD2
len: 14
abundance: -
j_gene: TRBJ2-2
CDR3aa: CASSPGGETGELFF
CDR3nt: TGTGCCAGCAGCCCGGGGGGGGAGACCGGGGAGCTGTTTTTT

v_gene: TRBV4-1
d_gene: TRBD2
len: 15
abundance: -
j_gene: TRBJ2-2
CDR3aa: CASSQASGTPGELFF
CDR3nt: TGCGCCAGCAGCCAAGCTAGCGGGACCCCCGGGGAGCTGTTTTTT

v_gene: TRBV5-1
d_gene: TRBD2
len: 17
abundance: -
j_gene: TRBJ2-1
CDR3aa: CASSFGLAGGAYNEQFF
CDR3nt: TGCGCCAGCAGCTTCGGACTAGCGGGAGGGGCCTACAATGAGCAGTTCTTC

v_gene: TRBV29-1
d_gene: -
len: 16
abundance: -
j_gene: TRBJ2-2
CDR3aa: CSVEGRGAENTGELFF
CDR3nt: TGCAGCGTTGAAGGCCGGGGGGCGGAGAACACCGGGGAGCTGTTTTTT

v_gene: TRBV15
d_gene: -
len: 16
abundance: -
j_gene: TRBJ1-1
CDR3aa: CATSPRGGKGNTEAFF
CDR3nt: TGTGCCACCAGCCCCCGGGGGGGTAAGGGGAACACTGAAGCTTTCTTT

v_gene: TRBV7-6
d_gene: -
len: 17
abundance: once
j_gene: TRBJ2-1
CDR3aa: CASSLGLRGSRYNEQFF
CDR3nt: TGTGCCAGCAGCTTAGGCCTTCGGGGGAGCCGATACAATGAGCAGTTCTTC

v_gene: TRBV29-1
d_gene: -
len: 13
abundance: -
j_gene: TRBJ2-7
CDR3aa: CSVPGLHSYEQYF
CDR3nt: TGCAGCGTTCCCGGACTGCACTCCTACGAGCAGTACTTC

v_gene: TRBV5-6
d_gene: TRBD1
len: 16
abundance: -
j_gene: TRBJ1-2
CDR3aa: CASSSKYRGRAYGYTF
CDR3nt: TGTGCCAGCAGCTCAAAATACAGGGGGCGCGCCTATGGCTACACCTTC

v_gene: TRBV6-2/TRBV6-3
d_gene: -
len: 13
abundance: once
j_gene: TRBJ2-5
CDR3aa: CASSPGSWGTQYF
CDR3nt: TGTGCCAGCAGTCCAGGGTCCTGGGGGACCCAGTACTTC

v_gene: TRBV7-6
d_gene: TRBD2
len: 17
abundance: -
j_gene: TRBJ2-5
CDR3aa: CASSLVGTSGGRETQYF
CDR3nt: TGTGCCAGCAGCTTAGTTGGGACTAGCGGGGGGCGAGAGACCCAGTACTTC

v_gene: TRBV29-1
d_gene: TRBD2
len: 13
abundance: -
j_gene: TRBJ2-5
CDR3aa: CSDRGGLGETQYF
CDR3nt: TGCAGCGATCGAGGGGGACTAGGGGAGACCCAGTACTTC

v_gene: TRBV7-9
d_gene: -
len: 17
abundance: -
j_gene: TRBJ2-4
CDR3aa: CASSPDVGGVAKNIQYF
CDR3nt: TGTGCCAGCAGCCCCGACGTTGGGGGCGTGGCCAAAAACATTCAGTACTTC

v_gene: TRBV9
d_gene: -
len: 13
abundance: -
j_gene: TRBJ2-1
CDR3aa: CASSVGATYEQFF
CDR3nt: TGTGCCAGCAGCGTAGGGGCTACGTATGAGCAGTTCTTC

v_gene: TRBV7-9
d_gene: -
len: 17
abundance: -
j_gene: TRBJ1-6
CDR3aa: CASSLVGWSAYNSPLHF
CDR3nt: TGTGCCAGCAGCTTAGTGGGTTGGAGCGCCTATAATTCACCCCTCCACTTT

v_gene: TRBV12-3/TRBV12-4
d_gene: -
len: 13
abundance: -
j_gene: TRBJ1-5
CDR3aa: CASSFPGNQPQHF
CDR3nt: TGTGCCAGCTCCTTTCCAGGCAATCAGCCCCAGCATTTT

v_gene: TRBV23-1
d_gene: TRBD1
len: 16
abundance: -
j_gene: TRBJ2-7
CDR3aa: CASSHPDRGASYEQYF
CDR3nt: TGCGCCAGCAGTCATCCCGACAGGGGGGCCTCCTACGAGCAGTACTTC